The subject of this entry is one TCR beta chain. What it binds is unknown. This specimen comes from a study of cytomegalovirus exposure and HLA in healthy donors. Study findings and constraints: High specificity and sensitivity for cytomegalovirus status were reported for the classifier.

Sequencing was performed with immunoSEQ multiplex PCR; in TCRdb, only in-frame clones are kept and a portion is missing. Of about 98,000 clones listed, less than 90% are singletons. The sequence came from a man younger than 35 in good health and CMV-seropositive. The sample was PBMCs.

The CDR3 region is CASSAPLRGNQPQHF. CDR3 DNA: TGTGCCAGCAGTGCTCCTCTGAGAGGCAATCAGCCCCAGCATTTT. The J gene is TRBJ1-5, the V gene TRBV28; D is uncertain. CDR3 length: 15 amino acids. Trimming removed 5 bases from V and 2 bases from J, with 13 bases in between. The germline V gene encodes CDR1 MDHEN and CDR2 SYDVKM. The full variable domain, with the rest looked up from reference TRBV28 and TRBJ1-5, is DVKVTQSSRYLVKRTGEKVFLECVQDMDHENMFWYRQDPGLGLRLIYFSYDVKMKEKGDIPEGYSVSREKKERFSLILESASTNQTSMYLCASSAPLRGNQPQHFGDGTRLSIL.